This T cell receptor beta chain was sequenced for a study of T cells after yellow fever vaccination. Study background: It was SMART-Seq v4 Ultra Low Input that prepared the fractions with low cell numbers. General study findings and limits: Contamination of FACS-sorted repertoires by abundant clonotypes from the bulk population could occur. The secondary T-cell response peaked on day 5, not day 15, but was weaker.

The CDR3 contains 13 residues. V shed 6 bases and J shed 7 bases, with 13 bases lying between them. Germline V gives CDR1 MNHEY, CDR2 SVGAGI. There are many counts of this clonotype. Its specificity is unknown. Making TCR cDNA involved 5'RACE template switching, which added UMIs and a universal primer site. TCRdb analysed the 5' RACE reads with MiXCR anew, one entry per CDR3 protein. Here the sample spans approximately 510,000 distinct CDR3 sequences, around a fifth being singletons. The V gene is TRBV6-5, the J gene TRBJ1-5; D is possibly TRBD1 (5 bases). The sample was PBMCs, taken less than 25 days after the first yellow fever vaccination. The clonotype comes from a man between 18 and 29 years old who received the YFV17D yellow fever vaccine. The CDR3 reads CASRQGISQPQHF. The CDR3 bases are TGTGCCAGCAGGCAGGGTATCTCCCAGCCCCAGCATTTT.